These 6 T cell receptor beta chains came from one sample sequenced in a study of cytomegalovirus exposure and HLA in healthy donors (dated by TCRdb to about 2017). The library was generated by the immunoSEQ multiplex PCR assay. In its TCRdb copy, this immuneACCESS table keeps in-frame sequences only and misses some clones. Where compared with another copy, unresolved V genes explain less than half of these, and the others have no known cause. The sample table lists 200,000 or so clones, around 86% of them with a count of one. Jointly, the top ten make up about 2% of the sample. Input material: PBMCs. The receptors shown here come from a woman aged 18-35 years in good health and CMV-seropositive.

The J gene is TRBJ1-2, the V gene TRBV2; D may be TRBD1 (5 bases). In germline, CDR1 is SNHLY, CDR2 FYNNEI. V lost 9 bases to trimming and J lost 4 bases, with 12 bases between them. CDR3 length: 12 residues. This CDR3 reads CARKDSFYGYTF. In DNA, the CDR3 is TGTGCCAGAAAAGACAGCTTCTATGGCTACACCTTC. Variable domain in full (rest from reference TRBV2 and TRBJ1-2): EPEVTQTPSHQVTQMGQEVILRCVPISNHLYFYWYRQILGQKVEFLVSFYNNEISEKSEIFDDQFSVERPDGSNFTLKIRSTKLEDSAMYFCARKDSFYGYTFGSGTRLTVV.

This chain's CDR3 is CASSANRGAGATNEKLFF. The CDR3 nucleotides read TGTGCCAGCAGCGCCAACCGGGGGGCGGGGGCAACTAATGAAAAACTGTTTTTT. V is TRBV9 and J is TRBJ1-4, with TRBD1 as a possible D gene (6 bases). CDR1 is SGDLS and CDR2 is YYNGEE in the germline V gene. The CDR3 sequence is 18 residues long. Trimming left V 3 bases short and J 0 bases short, with 18 bases between.

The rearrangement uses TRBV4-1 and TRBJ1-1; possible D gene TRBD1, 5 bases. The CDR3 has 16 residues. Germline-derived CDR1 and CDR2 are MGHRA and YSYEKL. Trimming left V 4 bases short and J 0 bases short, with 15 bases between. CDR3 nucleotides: TGCGCCAGCAGCCCGCAAGGTACAGGCTTGAACACTGAAGCTTTCTTT. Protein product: CASSPQGTGLNTEAFF.

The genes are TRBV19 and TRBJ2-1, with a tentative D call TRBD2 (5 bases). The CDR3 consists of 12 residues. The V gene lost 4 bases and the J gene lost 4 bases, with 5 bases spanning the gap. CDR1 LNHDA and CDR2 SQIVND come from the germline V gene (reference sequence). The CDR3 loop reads CASSTGYNEQFF. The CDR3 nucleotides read TGTGCCAGTAGTACGGGGTACAATGAGCAGTTCTTC.

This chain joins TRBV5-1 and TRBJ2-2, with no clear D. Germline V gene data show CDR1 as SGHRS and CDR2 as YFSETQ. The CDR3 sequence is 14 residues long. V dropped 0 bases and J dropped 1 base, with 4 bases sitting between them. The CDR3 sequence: CASSLGLNTGELFF. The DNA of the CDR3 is TGCGCCAGCAGCTTGGGGCTGAACACCGGGGAGCTGTTTTTT.

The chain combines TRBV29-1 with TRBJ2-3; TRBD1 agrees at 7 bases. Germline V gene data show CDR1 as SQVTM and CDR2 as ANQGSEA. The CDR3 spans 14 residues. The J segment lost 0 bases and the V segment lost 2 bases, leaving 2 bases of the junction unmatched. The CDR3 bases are TGCAGCGTTGAATCGGACAGGAGCACAGATACGCAGTATTTT. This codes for CSVESDRSTDTQYF.